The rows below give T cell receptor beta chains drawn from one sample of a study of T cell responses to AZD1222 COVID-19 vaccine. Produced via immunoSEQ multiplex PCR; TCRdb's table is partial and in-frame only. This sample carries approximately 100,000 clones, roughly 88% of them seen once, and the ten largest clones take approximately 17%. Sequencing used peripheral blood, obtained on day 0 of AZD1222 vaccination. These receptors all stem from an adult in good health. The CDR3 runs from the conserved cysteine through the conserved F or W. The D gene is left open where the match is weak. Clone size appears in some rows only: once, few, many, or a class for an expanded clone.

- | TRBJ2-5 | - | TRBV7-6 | CASSLNPGREETQYF | TGTGCCAGCAGCTTAAATCCCGGACGTGAAGAGACCCAGTACTTC
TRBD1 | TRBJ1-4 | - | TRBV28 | CASSLGDRANEKLFF | TGTGCCAGCAGTTTAGGGGACAGAGCTAATGAAAAACTGTTTTTT
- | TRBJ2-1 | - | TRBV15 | CATRSPGRPEDEQFF | TGTGCCACCAGATCCCCGGGACGACCCGAGGATGAGCAGTTCTTC
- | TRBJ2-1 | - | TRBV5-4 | CASSSQGYNEQFF | TGTGCCAGTAGCTCACAGGGTTACAATGAGCAGTTCTTC
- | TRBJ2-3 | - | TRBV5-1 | CASSLGWGVGPDTDTQYF | TGCGCCAGCAGCTTGGGTTGGGGAGTAGGACCGGACACAGATACGCAGTATTTT
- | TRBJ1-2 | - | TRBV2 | CASRGEGDGYGYTF | TGTGCCAGCAGGGGGGAGGGCGACGGCTATGGCTACACCTTC
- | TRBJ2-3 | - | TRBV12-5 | CASGLGHSTDTQYF | TGTGCTAGTGGCCTGGGACACAGCACAGATACGCAGTATTTT
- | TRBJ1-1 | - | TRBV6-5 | CASSYGGSRNTEAFF | TGTGCCAGCAGTTACGGCGGCAGCCGAAACACTGAAGCTTTCTTT
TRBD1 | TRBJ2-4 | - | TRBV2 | CASLGGSKNIQYF | TGTGCCAGTTTAGGGGGCTCCAAAAACATTCAGTACTTC
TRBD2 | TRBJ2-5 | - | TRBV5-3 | CARSPGEGETQYF | TGTGCCAGAAGCCCCGGGGAGGGGGAGACCCAGTACTTC
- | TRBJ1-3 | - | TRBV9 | CASSVGGTGNTIYF | TGTGCCAGCAGCGTAGGGGGGACTGGAAACACCATATATTTT
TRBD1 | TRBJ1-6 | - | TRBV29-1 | CSVRQGMNSPLHF | TGCAGCGTTAGACAGGGGATGAATTCACCCCTCCACTTT
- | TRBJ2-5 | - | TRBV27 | CASSQQIQETQYF | TGTGCCAGCAGTCAACAAATCCAAGAGACCCAGTACTTC
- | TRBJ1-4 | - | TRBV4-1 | CASTSGWGHASEKLFF | TGCGCCAGCACCTCAGGATGGGGGCATGCGAGTGAAAAACTGTTTTTT
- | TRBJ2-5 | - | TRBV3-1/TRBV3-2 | CASSQDRETQYF | TGTGCCAGCAGCCAAGATCGAGAGACCCAGTACTTC
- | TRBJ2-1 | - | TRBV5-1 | CASSSGVPSYNEQFF | TGCGCCAGCAGTTCAGGGGTCCCCTCCTACAATGAGCAGTTCTTC
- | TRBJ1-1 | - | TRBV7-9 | CASSRTGEAFF | TGTGCCAGCAGTCGTACAGGGGAAGCTTTCTTT
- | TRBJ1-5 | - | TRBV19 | CASVMDGGYSNQPQHF | TGTGCCAGCGTAATGGATGGGGGGTATAGCAATCAGCCCCAGCATTTT
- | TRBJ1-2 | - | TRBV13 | CASSFTGPYGYTF | TGTGCCAGCAGCTTTACAGGGCCCTATGGCTACACCTTC
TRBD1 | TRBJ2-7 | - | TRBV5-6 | CASSSRYSGQGDEQYF | TGTGCCAGCAGCTCACGTTACTCGGGACAGGGGGACGAGCAGTACTTC
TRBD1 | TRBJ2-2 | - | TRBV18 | CASSPQGASTGELFF | TGTGCCAGCTCACCTCAGGGGGCGAGCACCGGGGAGCTGTTTTTT
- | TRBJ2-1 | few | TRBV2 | CASSIRTLGQFF | TGTGCCAGCAGTATCCGGACTCTCGGACAGTTCTTC
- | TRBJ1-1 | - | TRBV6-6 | CASSSPGPPAKAFF | TGTGCCAGCAGTTCGCCAGGGCCCCCGGCTAAAGCTTTCTTT
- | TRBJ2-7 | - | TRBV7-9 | CASSLAGQLYEQYF | TGTGCCAGCAGCTTAGCAGGACAGCTCTACGAGCAGTACTTC
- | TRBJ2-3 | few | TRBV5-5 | CASSLFQVGTDTQYF | TGTGCCAGCAGCTTGTTCCAGGTGGGCACAGATACGCAGTATTTT
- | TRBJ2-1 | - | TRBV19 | CASSIAGTEYNEQFF | TGTGCCAGTAGTATAGCTGGGACGGAATACAATGAGCAGTTCTTC
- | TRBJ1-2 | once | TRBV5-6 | CASSFRQAGGYGYTF | TGTGCCAGCAGCTTTAGACAGGCGGGTGGCTATGGCTACACCTTC
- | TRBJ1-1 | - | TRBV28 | CASSPRMANTEAFF | TGTGCCAGCAGTCCAAGGATGGCGAACACTGAAGCTTTCTTT
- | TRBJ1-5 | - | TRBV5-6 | CASSNWDRDQPQHF | TGTGCCAGCAGTAACTGGGACCGGGATCAGCCCCAGCATTTT
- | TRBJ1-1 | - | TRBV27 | CASSAIRWGRAEAFF | TGTGCCAGCAGCGCAATCCGATGGGGTCGGGCTGAAGCTTTCTTT
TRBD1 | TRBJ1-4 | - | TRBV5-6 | CASSLGLGQGNEKLFF | TGTGCCAGCAGCTTGGGTTTGGGACAGGGGAATGAAAAACTGTTTTTT
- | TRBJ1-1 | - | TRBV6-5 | CASSYTGPEVATEAFF | TGTGCCAGCAGTTACACGGGACCCGAGGTCGCCACTGAAGCTTTCTTT
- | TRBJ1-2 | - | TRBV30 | CAWSVSLNYGYTF | TGTGCCTGGAGTGTAAGCCTTAACTATGGCTACACCTTC
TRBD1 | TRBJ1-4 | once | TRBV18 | CASSRQTGGNEKLFF | TGTGCCAGCTCACGCCAAACAGGGGGCAATGAAAAACTGTTTTTT
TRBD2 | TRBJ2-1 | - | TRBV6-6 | CASSTTSGILNEQFF | TGTGCCAGCAGTACCACTAGCGGGATTTTAAATGAGCAGTTCTTC
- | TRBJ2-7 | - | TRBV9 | CASSVDRVQHEQYF | TGTGCCAGCAGCGTAGACAGGGTGCAACACGAGCAGTACTTC
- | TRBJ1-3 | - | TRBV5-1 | CASSLDPGSGNTIYF | TGCGCCAGCAGCTTGGACCCAGGGAGTGGAAACACCATATATTTT
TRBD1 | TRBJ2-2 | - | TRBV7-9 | CASSLAVGTGPGELFF | TGTGCCAGCAGCTTAGCGGTGGGGACAGGGCCCGGGGAGCTGTTTTTT
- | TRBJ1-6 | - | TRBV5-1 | CASSLIGSYNSPLHF | TGCGCCAGCAGCTTAATTGGCTCCTATAATTCACCCCTCCACTTT
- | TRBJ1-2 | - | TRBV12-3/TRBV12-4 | CASSFRRFGYTF | TGTGCCAGCAGTTTTCGGCGTTTTGGCTACACCTTC
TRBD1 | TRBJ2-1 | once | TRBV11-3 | CASSFSIPGQENNEQFF | TGTGCCAGCAGCTTTAGTATACCGGGACAGGAGAACAATGAGCAGTTCTTC
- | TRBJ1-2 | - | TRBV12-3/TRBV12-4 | CASSSQFYGYTF | TGTGCCAGCAGTTCGCAGTTCTATGGCTACACCTTC
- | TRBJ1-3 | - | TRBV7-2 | CASSFSASSGNTIYF | TGTGCCAGCAGCTTTTCAGCCAGCTCTGGAAACACCATATATTTT
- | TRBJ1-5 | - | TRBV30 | CAWSVGEEQPQHF | TGTGCCTGGAGTGTGGGGGAAGAGCAGCCCCAGCATTTT
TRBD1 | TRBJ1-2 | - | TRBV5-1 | CASSLAQTGAGYGYTF | TGCGCCAGCAGCTTGGCCCAGACAGGGGCCGGCTATGGCTACACCTTC
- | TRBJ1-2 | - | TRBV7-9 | CASSLAGRSYGYTF | TGTGCCAGCAGCTTAGCAGGGAGGTCCTATGGCTACACCTTC
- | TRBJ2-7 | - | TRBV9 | CASSVDHEQYF | TGTGCCAGCAGCGTAGACCACGAGCAGTACTTC
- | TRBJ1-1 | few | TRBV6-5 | CATEWWSEAFF | TGTGCCACCGAGTGGTGGTCTGAAGCTTTCTTT
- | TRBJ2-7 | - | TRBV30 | CAWRMVYEQYF | TGTGCCTGGAGAATGGTCTACGAGCAGTACTTC
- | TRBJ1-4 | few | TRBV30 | CAWRGGRNEKLFF | TGTGCCTGGAGAGGGGGGCGTAATGAAAAACTGTTTTTT
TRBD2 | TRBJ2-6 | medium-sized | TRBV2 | CASRLAGGTGANVLTF | TGTGCCAGCAGGCTAGCGGGGGGGACTGGGGCCAACGTCCTGACTTTC
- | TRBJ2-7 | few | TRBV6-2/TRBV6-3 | CASSYSAYEQYF | TGTGCCAGCAGTTACTCAGCCTACGAGCAGTACTTC
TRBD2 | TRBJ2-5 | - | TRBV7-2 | CASSFGTSGGEETQYF | TGTGCCAGCAGCTTCGGGACTAGCGGGGGTGAGGAGACCCAGTACTTC
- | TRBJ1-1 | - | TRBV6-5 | CATLLNGLNTEAFF | TGTGCCACCTTGCTAAACGGCCTGAACACTGAAGCTTTCTTT
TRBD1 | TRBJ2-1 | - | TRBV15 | CATSHRTGGNEQFF | TGTGCCACCAGCCACCGGACAGGGGGCAATGAGCAGTTCTTC
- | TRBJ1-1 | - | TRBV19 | CASRRTVTEAFF | TGTGCCAGTCGAAGGACAGTCACTGAAGCTTTCTTT